This T cell receptor (beta chain) was recovered during a study of blood T cell repertoires in COVID-19. Looking at the study overall: Samples of COVID-19 (acute and convalescent) were obtained from the United States, Italy and Spain.

The protocol was immunoSEQ multiplex PCR, while the TCRdb copy is restricted to in-frame clones and leaves out a portion. This table has about 210,000 clones, 87% appearing once. The CDR3 loop spans 17 amino acids. The V end was cut by 4 bases, the J end by 2 bases, with 20 bases between. Germline V lookup: CDR1 SGHRS, CDR2 YFSETQ. The gene calls are TRBV5-1 and TRBJ2-3, with a tentative D call TRBD2 (7 bases). The sequencing input was PBMCs or T cells enriched from blood (not recorded which). The clonotype originates from a man between 18 and 35 years old with acute COVID-19. The CDR3 DNA is TGCGCCAGCAGCCGCGCCCCCGGGGGGCTATCCACAGATACGCAGTATTTT. Translation: CASSRAPGGLSTDTQYF.